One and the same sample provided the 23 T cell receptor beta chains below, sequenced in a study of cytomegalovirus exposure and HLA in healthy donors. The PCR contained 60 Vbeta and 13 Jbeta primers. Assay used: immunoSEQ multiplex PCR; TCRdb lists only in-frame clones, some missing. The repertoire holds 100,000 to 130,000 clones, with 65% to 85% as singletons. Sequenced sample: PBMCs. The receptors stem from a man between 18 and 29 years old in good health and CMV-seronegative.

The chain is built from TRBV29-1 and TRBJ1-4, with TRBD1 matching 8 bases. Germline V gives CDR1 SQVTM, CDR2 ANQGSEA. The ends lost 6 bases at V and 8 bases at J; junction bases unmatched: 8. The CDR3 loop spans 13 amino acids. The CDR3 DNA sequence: TGCAGCGTGCGACAGGGGCGAGGAGAAAAACTGTTTTTT. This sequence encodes CSVRQGRGEKLFF.

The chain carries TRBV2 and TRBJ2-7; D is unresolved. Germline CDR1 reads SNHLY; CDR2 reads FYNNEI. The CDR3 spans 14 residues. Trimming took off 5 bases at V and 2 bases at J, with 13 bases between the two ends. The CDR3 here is CASSPDQVTYEQYF. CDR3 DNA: TGTGCCAGCAGTCCCGACCAGGTAACCTACGAGCAGTACTTC.

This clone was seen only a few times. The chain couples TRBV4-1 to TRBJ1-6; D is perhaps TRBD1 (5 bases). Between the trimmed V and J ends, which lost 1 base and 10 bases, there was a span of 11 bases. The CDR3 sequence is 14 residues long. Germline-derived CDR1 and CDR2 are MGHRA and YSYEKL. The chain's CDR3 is CASSQVRVGSPLHF. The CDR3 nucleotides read TGCGCCAGCAGCCAAGTCAGGGTTGGATCACCCCTCCACTTT.

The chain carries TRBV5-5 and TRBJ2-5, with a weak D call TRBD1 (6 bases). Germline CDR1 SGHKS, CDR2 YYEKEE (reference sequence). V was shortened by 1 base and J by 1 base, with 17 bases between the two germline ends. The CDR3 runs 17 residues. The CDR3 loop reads CASSLRPGVRTQETQYF. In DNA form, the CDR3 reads TGTGCCAGCAGCTTGCGCCCAGGGGTCCGGACCCAAGAGACCCAGTACTTC. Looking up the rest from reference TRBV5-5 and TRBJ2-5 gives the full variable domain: DAGVTQSPTHLIKTRGQQVTLRCSPISGHKSVSWYQQVLGQGPQFIFQYYEKEERGRGNFPDRFSARQFPNYSSELNVNALLLGDSALYLCASSLRPGVRTQETQYFGPGTRLLVL.

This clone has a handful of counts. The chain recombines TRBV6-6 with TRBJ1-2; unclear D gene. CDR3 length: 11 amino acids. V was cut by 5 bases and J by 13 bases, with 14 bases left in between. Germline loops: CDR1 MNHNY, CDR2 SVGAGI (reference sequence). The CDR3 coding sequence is TGTGCCAGCAGTATGAACCGGGTCCCCACCTTC. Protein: CASSMNRVPTF.

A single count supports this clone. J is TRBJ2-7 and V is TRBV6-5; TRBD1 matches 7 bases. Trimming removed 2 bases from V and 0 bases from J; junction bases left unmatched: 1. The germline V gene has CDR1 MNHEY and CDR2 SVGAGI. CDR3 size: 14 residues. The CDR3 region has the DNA TGTGCCAGCAGTTACGGGACAGACTCCTACGAGCAGTACTTC. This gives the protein CASSYGTDSYEQYF.

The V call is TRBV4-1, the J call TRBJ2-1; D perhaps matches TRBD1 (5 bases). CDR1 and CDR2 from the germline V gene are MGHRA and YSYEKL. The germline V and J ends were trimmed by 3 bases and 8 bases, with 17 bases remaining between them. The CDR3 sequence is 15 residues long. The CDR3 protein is CASSHLAWQGYEQFF. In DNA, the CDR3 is TGCGCCAGCAGCCATCTGGCTTGGCAGGGCTATGAGCAGTTCTTC.

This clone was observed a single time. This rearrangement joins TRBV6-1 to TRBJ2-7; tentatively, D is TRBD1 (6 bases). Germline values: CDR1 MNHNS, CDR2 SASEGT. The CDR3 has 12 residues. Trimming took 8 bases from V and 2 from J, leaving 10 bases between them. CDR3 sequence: CASSAGAYEQYF. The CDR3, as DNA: TGTGCCAGCTCGGCAGGGGCCTACGAGCAGTACTTC.

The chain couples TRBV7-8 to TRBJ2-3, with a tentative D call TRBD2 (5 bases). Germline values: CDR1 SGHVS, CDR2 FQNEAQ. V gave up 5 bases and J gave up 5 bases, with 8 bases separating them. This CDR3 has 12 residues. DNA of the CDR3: TGTGCCAGCAGCCCCGGAGGAGATACGCAGTATTTT. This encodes CASSPGGDTQYF.

The CDR3 nucleotides read TGTGCCAGCAAAAGAATCGGCTACGAGCAGTACTTC. This translates into CASKRIGYEQYF. The genes are TRBV6-5 and TRBJ2-7; D uncertain. The germline gives CDR1 MNHEY, CDR2 SVGAGI. V dropped 7 bases and J dropped 3 bases, with 10 bases sitting between them. The CDR3 length is 12 residues.

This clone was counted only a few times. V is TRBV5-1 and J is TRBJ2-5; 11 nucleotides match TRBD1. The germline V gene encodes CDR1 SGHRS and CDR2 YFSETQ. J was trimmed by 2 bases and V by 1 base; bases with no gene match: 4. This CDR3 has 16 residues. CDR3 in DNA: TGCGCCAGCAGCTTGCGGACAGGGGGCCCTCAAGAGACCCAGTACTTC. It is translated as CASSLRTGGPQETQYF.

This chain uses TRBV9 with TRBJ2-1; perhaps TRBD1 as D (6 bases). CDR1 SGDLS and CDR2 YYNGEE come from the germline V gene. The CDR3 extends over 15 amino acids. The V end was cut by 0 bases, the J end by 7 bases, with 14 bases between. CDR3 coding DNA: TGTGCCAGCAGCGTAGGTGGGGGCGCGGAGAATGAGCAGTTCTTC. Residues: CASSVGGGAENEQFF.

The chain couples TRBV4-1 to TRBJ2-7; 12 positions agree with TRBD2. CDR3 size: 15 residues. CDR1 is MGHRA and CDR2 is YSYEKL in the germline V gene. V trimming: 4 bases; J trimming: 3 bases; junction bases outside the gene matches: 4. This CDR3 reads CASSPSGGDNYEQYF. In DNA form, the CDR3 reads TGCGCCAGCAGCCCTAGCGGGGGGGACAACTACGAGCAGTACTTC.

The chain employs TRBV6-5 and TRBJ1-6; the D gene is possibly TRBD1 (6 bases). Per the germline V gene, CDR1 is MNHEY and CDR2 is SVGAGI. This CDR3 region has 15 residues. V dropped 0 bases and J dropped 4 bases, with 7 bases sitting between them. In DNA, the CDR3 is TGTGCCAGCAGTTACTCAACAGGGTATAATTCACCCCTCCACTTT. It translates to CASSYSTGYNSPLHF.

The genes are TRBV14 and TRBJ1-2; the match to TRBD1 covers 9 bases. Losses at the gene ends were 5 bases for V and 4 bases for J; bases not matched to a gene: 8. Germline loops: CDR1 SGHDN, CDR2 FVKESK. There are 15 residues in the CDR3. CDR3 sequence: CASSSPGTGSYGYTF. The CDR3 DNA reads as TGTGCCAGCAGCTCCCCCGGGACAGGGTCCTATGGCTACACCTTC. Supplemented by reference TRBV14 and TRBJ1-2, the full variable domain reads EAGVTQFPSHSVIEKGQTVTLRCDPISGHDNLYWYRRVMGKEIKFLLHFVKESKQDESGMPNNRFLAERTGGTYSTLKVQPAELEDSGVYFCASSSPGTGSYGYTFGSGTRLTVV.

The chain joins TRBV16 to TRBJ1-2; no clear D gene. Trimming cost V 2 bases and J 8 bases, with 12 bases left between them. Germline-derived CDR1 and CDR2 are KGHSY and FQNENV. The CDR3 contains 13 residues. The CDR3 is CASSQNGQAGYTF. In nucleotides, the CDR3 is TGTGCCAGCAGCCAAAATGGGCAGGCCGGCTACACCTTC.

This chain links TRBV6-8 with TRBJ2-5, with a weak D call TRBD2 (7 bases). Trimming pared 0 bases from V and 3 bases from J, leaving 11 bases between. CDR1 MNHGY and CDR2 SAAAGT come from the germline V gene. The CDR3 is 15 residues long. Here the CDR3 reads CASSYSGGAEETQYF. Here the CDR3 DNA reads TGTGCCAGCAGTTACTCTGGGGGGGCTGAAGAGACCCAGTACTTC.

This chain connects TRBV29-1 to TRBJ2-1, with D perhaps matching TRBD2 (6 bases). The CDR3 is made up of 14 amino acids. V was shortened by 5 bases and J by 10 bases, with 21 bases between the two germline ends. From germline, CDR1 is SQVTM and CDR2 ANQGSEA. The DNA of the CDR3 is TGCAGCGTTTGGCCCCTACCTAAAGGGAGGGAGCAGTTCTTC. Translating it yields CSVWPLPKGREQFF.

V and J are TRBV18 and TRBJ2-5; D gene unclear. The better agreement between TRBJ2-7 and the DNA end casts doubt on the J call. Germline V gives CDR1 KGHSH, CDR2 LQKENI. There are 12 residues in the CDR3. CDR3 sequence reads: CASSPGAYEQYF. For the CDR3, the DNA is TGTGCCAGCTCACCTGGAGCTTACGAGCAGTACTTC.

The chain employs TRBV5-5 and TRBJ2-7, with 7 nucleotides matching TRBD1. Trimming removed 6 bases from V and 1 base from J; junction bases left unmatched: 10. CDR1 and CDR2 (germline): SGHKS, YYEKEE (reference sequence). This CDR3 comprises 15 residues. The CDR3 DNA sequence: TGTGCCAGCATACCCGGGACAGAAATATCCTACGAGCAGTACTTC. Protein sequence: CASIPGTEISYEQYF.

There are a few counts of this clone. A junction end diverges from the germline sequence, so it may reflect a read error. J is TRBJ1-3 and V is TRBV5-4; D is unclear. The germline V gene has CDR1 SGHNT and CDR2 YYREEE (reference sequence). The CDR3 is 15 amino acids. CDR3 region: CASSFTGSSRNTIYF. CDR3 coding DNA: TGTGCCAGCAGCTTCACGGGTTCCTCTCGAAACACCATATATTTT. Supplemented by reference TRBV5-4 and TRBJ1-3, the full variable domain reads ETGVTQSPTHLIKTRGQQVTLRCSSQSGHNTVSWYQQALGQGPQFIFQYYREEENGRGNFPPRFSGLQFPNYSSELNVNALELDDSALYLCASSFTGSSRNTIYFGEGSWLTVV.

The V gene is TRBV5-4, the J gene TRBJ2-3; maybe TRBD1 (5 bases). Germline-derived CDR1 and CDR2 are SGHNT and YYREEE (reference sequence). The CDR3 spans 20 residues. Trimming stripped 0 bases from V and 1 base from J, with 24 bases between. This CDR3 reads CASSLGVTQGKRVGTDTQYF. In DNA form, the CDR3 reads TGTGCCAGCAGCTTGGGGGTTACCCAGGGAAAAAGGGTGGGCACAGATACGCAGTATTTT.

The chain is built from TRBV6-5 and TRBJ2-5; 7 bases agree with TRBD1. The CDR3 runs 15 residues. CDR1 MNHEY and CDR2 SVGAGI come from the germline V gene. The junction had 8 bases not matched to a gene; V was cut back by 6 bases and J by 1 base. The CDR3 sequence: CASRATGSSQETQYF. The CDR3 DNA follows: TGTGCCAGCAGAGCGACAGGGTCGTCCCAAGAGACCCAGTACTTC.